This paragraph reports one T cell receptor (beta chain). The antigen this receptor binds is unknown. Base qualities are missing; no much larger clone stands one base away. These data originate in a study of T cells in Graves' hyperthyroidism and ophthalmopathy (dated by TCRdb to about 2019). Regarding the study in general: Peripheral blood samples were taken at initial diagnosis, before any treatment was given. TCR V-J signatures able to tell the groups apart were searched for in a discovery cohort of 100 patients, of whom approximately 40 had Graves' ophthalmopathy and about 55 had stable Graves' hyperthyroidism. Prospective prediction of ophthalmopathy was tested in an independent validation cohort of 18 to 20 hyperthyroidism patients and 15 to 17 patients who later progressed to ophthalmopathy. The approximately 100 discovery patients were divided at random into training and test sets in a 7:3 ratio. The study also compared thyroid tissue and blood T-cell repertoires from about six Graves' hyperthyroidism patients. Following sampling, methimazole starting at 30 mg daily was given to hyperthyroidism patients, and high-dose intravenous methylprednisolone was given to ophthalmopathy patients. The paper describes TCR Vbeta CDR3 sequencing of 120 to 150 peripheral blood samples, made up of 40 to 45 ophthalmopathy patients, 70 to 75 hyperthyroidism patients and 17 progressor patients.

At the junction V is shortened by 3 bases and J by 3 bases, with 22 bases in between. The CDR3 covers 17 residues, taking in both the cysteine and the phenylalanine. Only the CDR3 DNA stays, 51 bases, in frame from base 1. CDR1 and CDR2 were assigned from the germline V gene (reference sequence) as DFQATT and SNEGSKA. Stable Graves' hyperthyroidism was defined as no progression to ophthalmopathy during 18 months of follow-up. The hyperthyroidism patients were between 18 and 65 years old and newly diagnosed, with a disease duration of less than 2 months. Patients with uncontrolled infections, other autoimmune diseases, pregnancy or lactation were excluded. Diagnoses were based on clinical symptoms, serum thyroxine and TRAb, thyroid ultrasound and orbital computed tomography. PBMCs were separated from roughly 10 ml of fresh peripheral blood using Ficoll-Paque density gradient centrifugation. Trizol reagent was used to extract total RNA, and RNA quality was then checked on an Agilent 2100 Bioanalyzer.

What the work shows at the level of the full study, not this receptor alone: Sample size was not statistically predetermined, and investigators were not blinded to group allocation. Most expanded thyroid clonotypes (frequency above 0.001) were also found in blood, which suggests that blood repertoires may mirror thyroid immune responses. A model built on a 13 V-J signature distinguished ophthalmopathy from stable hyperthyroidism, reaching about 88% sensitivity and 81.08% specificity in cross-validation and 80%/75% in testing. In validation, the model predicted progression to ophthalmopathy with approximately 71% sensitivity and 72% to 75% specificity, a median of about 6 months before onset.

Amplification of TCR beta CDR3 regions was carried out from RNA transcripts. A first-round RT-PCR of the TCR CDR3 used the HTBI primer set with the Qiagen OneStep RT-PCR kit. Libraries were constructed in a second round of multiplex PCR, after which size selection and purification were carried out. Sequencing of the libraries was done on an Illumina HiSeq2000 using paired-end 100 bp reads. On the authors' methods: SOAPnuke was used to process the raw data, throwing out any read that contained adapters or uncalled bases, had a mean Phred below 15, or lacked an exact constant-primer or identifier match. High-quality paired reads were merged using COPE v1.2.5, and each unique nucleotide sequence was defined as a clonotype. MiTCR v1.1 was used to align clonotypes to the IMGT TRBV, TRBD and TRBJ reference segments. The analysis was restricted to V-J combinations with a frequency above 0.0001, which together covered around 99% of the repertoires. A TCS score was defined as the ratio between F50 (clonal expansion) and ExV (chaos), using BLOSUM62-based TCRdist between CDR3 peptides within each V-J. Welch's t-statistics and random forest reduced roughly 500 V-J features to roughly 13, which were used in a naive Bayes classifier (R e1071). TCRdb handled the public reads itself, with Q25 trimming in fastp and clone calling in MiXCR, and kept productive beta chains. CDR3 protein sequences are deduplicated, and each keeps its most common genes and DNA. The V and J calls follow TCRdb's processing rather than the paper's. This sample is represented by roughly 290,000 distinct CDR3 sequences; roughly an eighth of them were singletons. Jointly, the top ten make up roughly 7.9% of the sample.

The rearrangement joined TRBV20-1 to TRBJ2-3; TRBD2 might be the D gene, on 5 matching bases. The specimen sequenced was blood. This receptor was taken from a middle-aged woman with Graves' hyperthyroidism. The CDR3 region has the sequence CSASRRLGLRETDTQYF. Here is the DNA: TGCAGTGCTAGCCGCAGGCTGGGCCTAAGGGAGACAGATACGCAGTATTTT.